A selection of T cell receptor beta chains follows, all from one sample in a study of control samples from healthy donors and cancer patients. Using immunoSEQ multiplex PCR, the repertoire was profiled, and TCRdb retains in-frame clones only, with some absent. The repertoire holds approximately 100,000 clones, with 75% to 90% as singletons. The source material was blood. The receptors come from a man aged 25 to 45 in good health. The CDR3 runs from the conserved cysteine through the conserved F or W. D genes are given only for firm matches. Expanded clones get a size class; other rows say once, few or many, or leave the size out.

abundance: few; len: 13; d_gene: -; v_gene: TRBV10-1; j_gene: TRBJ1-1; CDR3aa: CASSEQKNTEAFF; CDR3nt: TGCGCCAGCAGTGAACAGAAGAACACTGAAGCTTTCTTT
abundance: -; len: 15; d_gene: TRBD1; v_gene: TRBV5-1; j_gene: TRBJ1-2; CDR3aa: CASSPGDRTPYGYTF; CDR3nt: TGCGCCAGCAGCCCGGGGGACAGAACACCCTATGGCTACACCTTC
abundance: once; len: 14; d_gene: -; v_gene: TRBV14; j_gene: TRBJ2-2; CDR3aa: CASRDRQNTGELFF; CDR3nt: TGTGCCAGCAGGGACAGACAAAACACCGGGGAGCTGTTTTTT
abundance: -; len: 18; d_gene: TRBD1; v_gene: TRBV4-1; j_gene: TRBJ1-1; CDR3aa: CASSQDPLVRQGRTEAFF; CDR3nt: TGCGCCAGCAGCCAAGATCCCTTGGTTCGACAGGGGAGAACTGAAGCTTTCTTT
abundance: -; len: 15; d_gene: -; v_gene: TRBV2; j_gene: TRBJ2-2; CDR3aa: CASLVGGARTGELFF; CDR3nt: TGTGCCAGCCTGGTAGGCGGGGCTAGGACCGGGGAGCTGTTTTTT
abundance: -; len: 15; d_gene: -; v_gene: TRBV28; j_gene: TRBJ2-1; CDR3aa: CASSSLFAPSNEQFF; CDR3nt: TGTGCCAGCAGTTCCCTTTTTGCCCCTAGCAATGAGCAGTTCTTC
abundance: -; len: 16; d_gene: -; v_gene: TRBV7-3; j_gene: TRBJ1-3; CDR3aa: CASSLTPPASGNTIYF; CDR3nt: TGTGCCAGCAGCTTAACTCCCCCGGCCTCTGGAAACACCATATATTTT
abundance: once; len: 14; d_gene: -; v_gene: TRBV7-8; j_gene: TRBJ1-1; CDR3aa: CASSLGDRNTEAFF; CDR3nt: TGTGCCAGCAGCTTGGGCGATAGGAACACTGAAGCTTTCTTT
abundance: -; len: 14; d_gene: -; v_gene: TRBV7-2; j_gene: TRBJ1-1; CDR3aa: CASSSGPSNTEAFF; CDR3nt: TGTGCCAGCAGCTCCGGACCGAGTAACACTGAAGCTTTCTTT
abundance: -; len: 15; d_gene: -; v_gene: TRBV20-1; j_gene: TRBJ2-3; CDR3aa: CSANDPTEPTDTQYF; CDR3nt: TGCAGTGCTAATGATCCAACGGAACCCACAGATACGCAGTATTTT
abundance: -; len: 13; d_gene: TRBD1; v_gene: TRBV12-3/TRBV12-4; j_gene: TRBJ1-1; CDR3aa: CASSQRQGLEAFF; CDR3nt: TGTGCCAGCAGTCAAAGACAGGGTTTAGAAGCTTTCTTT
abundance: -; len: 16; d_gene: TRBD2; v_gene: TRBV5-1; j_gene: TRBJ2-1; CDR3aa: CASSLPPSGGAGEQFF; CDR3nt: TGCGCCAGCAGCTTGCCTCCTAGCGGGGGGGCAGGTGAGCAGTTCTTC
abundance: -; len: 15; d_gene: -; v_gene: TRBV5-4; j_gene: TRBJ1-2; CDR3aa: CASSLAGRSFYGYTF; CDR3nt: TGTGCCAGCAGCTTGGCGGGGCGGTCCTTCTATGGCTACACCTTC
abundance: -; len: 12; d_gene: -; v_gene: TRBV7-2; j_gene: TRBJ2-5; CDR3aa: CASSLGPQTQYF; CDR3nt: TGTGCCAGCAGCTTAGGTCCGCAGACCCAGTACTTC
abundance: -; len: 13; d_gene: -; v_gene: TRBV7-9; j_gene: TRBJ2-1; CDR3aa: CASSITRTVEQFF; CDR3nt: TGTGCCAGCAGCATAACACGTACCGTTGAGCAGTTCTTC
abundance: -; len: 17; d_gene: TRBD1; v_gene: TRBV4-3; j_gene: TRBJ2-4; CDR3aa: CASSQDPDRGSKNIQYF; CDR3nt: TGCGCCAGCAGCCAAGATCCCGACAGGGGATCCAAAAACATTCAGTACTTC